Shown below are 9 T cell receptor beta chains from a single sample sequenced in a study of identical twins. TCRdb fed the 5' RACE reads into MiXCR, producing one record per CDR3 protein. The sample carries over 200,000 distinct CDR3 sequences, 5.5% to 7.5% recorded once. These data are also associated with another study on T cells expressing NK-cell markers.

Sequenced sample: CD8+ T cells sorted from blood. Every receptor here comes from a young woman in good health.

The chain combines TRBV4-1 with TRBJ1-5; TRBD1 matches at 11 bases. This CDR3 is 17 amino acids long. From germline, CDR1 is MGHRA and CDR2 YSYEKL. V trimming: 5 bases; J trimming: 1 base; junction bases outside the gene matches: 7. The CDR3 bases are TGCGCCAGCAGCGCTCCGGGACAGGGGGTCAGCAATCAGCCCCAGCATTTT. Its protein product is CASSAPGQGVSNQPQHF.

The V and J genes are TRBV13 and TRBJ2-1; D gene ambiguous. V lost 3 bases to trimming and J lost 2 bases, with 11 bases between them. Germline loops: CDR1 PRHDT, CDR2 FYEKMQ (reference sequence). The CDR3 extends over 15 amino acids. This CDR3 reads CASSLGPMPYNEQFF. For the CDR3, the DNA is TGTGCCAGCAGCTTGGGCCCTATGCCCTACAATGAGCAGTTCTTC. The full variable domain, rest sourced from reference TRBV13 and TRBJ2-1, is AAGVIQSPRHLIKEKRETATLKCYPIPRHDTVYWYQQGPGQDPQFLISFYEKMQSDKGSIPDRFSAQQFSDYHSELNMSSLELGDSALYFCASSLGPMPYNEQFFGPGTRLTVL.

The chain has TRBV29-1 and TRBJ1-2; 8 bases line up with TRBD1. Germline CDR1 and CDR2: SQVTM and ANQGSEA. The J segment lost 8 bases and the V segment lost 4 bases, leaving 18 bases of the junction unmatched. This CDR3 has 16 amino acids. The CDR3 protein is CSVVLKQGDRGLGYTF. DNA for the CDR3: TGCAGCGTTGTGCTGAAACAGGGGGATCGGGGGTTGGGCTACACCTTC.

There are a few counts of this clonotype. The chain has TRBV6-2 or TRBV6-3 and TRBJ2-7; the match to TRBD2 covers 9 bases. With V trimmed by 0 bases and J by 2 bases, 2 bases remained unmatched. CDR1 and CDR2 (germline): MNHEY, SVGEGT. The CDR3 spans 15 residues. The CDR3 DNA reads TGTGCCAGCAGTTACTCGACTAGCGGAACCTACGAGCAGTACTTC. Its protein is CASSYSTSGTYEQYF.

This clonotype turned up a few times. The chain uses TRBV20-1 and TRBJ2-7, with a weak D call TRBD2 (6 bases). The germline V gene has CDR1 DFQATT and CDR2 SNEGSKA (reference sequence). This CDR3 spans 13 amino acids. V was cut by 6 bases and J by 3 bases, with 15 bases left in between. The CDR3 loop reads CSARRGLLYEQYF. The DNA of the CDR3 is TGCAGTGCCAGGCGGGGATTGCTCTACGAGCAGTACTTC.

The V gene is TRBV27, the J gene TRBJ2-7; 9 nucleotides agree with TRBD1. Germline CDR1 MNHEY, CDR2 SMNVEV (reference sequence). The CDR3 length is 15 residues. V lost 2 bases, J lost 7 bases, and 9 bases stayed unmatched. The CDR3 sequence: CASSLPGQGRGEQYF. CDR3 bases: TGTGCCAGCAGTTTACCGGGACAGGGCCGTGGGGAGCAGTACTTC.

This clonotype was seen at least ten times. The chain recombines TRBV9 with TRBJ2-7; 8 bases fit TRBD1. With 3 bases clipped from V and 2 bases from J, the junction kept 10 bases outside the gene matches. CDR1 and CDR2 (germline): SGDLS, YYNGEE. This CDR3 contains 16 residues. The CDR3: CASSEAGTGTAYEQYF. CDR3 bases: TGTGCCAGCAGCGAAGCCGGGACAGGTACTGCCTACGAGCAGTACTTC. The whole variable domain, filled in from reference TRBV9 and TRBJ2-7, reads DSGVTQTPKHLITATGQRVTLRCSPRSGDLSVYWYQQSLDQGLQFLIQYYNGEERAKGNILERFSAQQFPDLHSELNLSSLELGDSALYFCASSEAGTGTAYEQYFGPGTRLTVT.

This clonotype was observed a few times. The chain links TRBV24-1 to TRBJ2-7; TRBD1 might be the D (6 bases). Germline CDR1 is KGHDR and CDR2 is SFDVKD. This CDR3 has 13 residues. Trimming removed 4 bases from V and 1 base from J, with 7 bases in between. CDR3 bases: TGTGCCACCAGTGAAAGGGGGTCCTACGAGCAGTACTTC. This sequence encodes CATSERGSYEQYF.

This clonotype came up many times. This chain connects TRBV12-5 to TRBJ2-1, with D maybe TRBD2 (6 bases). Trimming cost V 1 base and J 9 bases, with 7 bases left between them. Germline lookup yields CDR1 LGHNT and CDR2 FRNRAP. The CDR3 length is 12 residues. The CDR3 nucleotides read TGTGCTAGTGGTTTGGGGGACTCTGAGCAGTTCTTC. Protein product: CASGLGDSEQFF.